The rows below give T cell receptor beta chains drawn from one sample of a study of shared clonotypes between healthy human individuals. Generated by immunoSEQ multiplex PCR, the TCRdb table keeps only in-frame clones and is missing some. Of over a million clones in the sample, around 76% were seen once. The sample was memory CD4+ T cells sorted from blood. The receptor source for this set is a man between 18 and 29 years old in good health. Each CDR3 is given with its conserved first and last residue. The order of the fields is D gene, clone size, V gene, J gene, CDR3 protein, CDR3 DNA. D genes are given only for firm matches. Size values are once, few and many counts, or a class for expanded clones, and some rows have none.

d_gene: .
abundance: .
v_gene: TRBV5-6
j_gene: TRBJ1-2
CDR3aa: CASSLVGIGVGYTF
CDR3nt: TGTGCCAGCAGCTTGGTAGGGATAGGGGTTGGCTACACCTTC

d_gene: TRBD2
abundance: few
v_gene: TRBV7-2
j_gene: TRBJ2-7
CDR3aa: CASSATGTIPEQYF
CDR3nt: TGTGCCAGCAGCGCAACCGGGACTATACCCGAGCAGTACTTC

d_gene: .
abundance: .
v_gene: TRBV2
j_gene: TRBJ2-3
CDR3aa: CASSGHTDTQYF
CDR3nt: TGTGCCAGCAGTGGTCACACAGATACGCAGTATTTT

d_gene: .
abundance: .
v_gene: TRBV15
j_gene: TRBJ2-7
CDR3aa: CATSRERGVGSYEQYF
CDR3nt: TGTGCCACCAGCAGAGAGAGGGGTGTAGGGTCCTACGAGCAGTACTTC

d_gene: TRBD1
abundance: .
v_gene: TRBV7-6
j_gene: TRBJ1-3
CDR3aa: CASSPDRGNTIYF
CDR3nt: TGTGCCAGCAGCCCGGACAGGGGAAACACCATATATTTT

d_gene: TRBD2
abundance: .
v_gene: TRBV5-8
j_gene: TRBJ2-2
CDR3aa: CASSQDDHLAGPTGELFF
CDR3nt: TGTGCCAGCAGCCAAGATGACCATCTAGCGGGGCCCACCGGGGAGCTGTTTTTT

d_gene: TRBD1
abundance: .
v_gene: TRBV25-1
j_gene: TRBJ2-1
CDR3aa: CASSGQDAYNEQFF
CDR3nt: TGTGCCAGCTCCGGACAGGACGCCTACAATGAGCAGTTCTTC

d_gene: TRBD1
abundance: once
v_gene: TRBV4-2
j_gene: TRBJ2-3
CDR3aa: CASSPGQGTDTQYF
CDR3nt: TGTGCCAGCAGCCCGGGACAGGGCACAGATACGCAGTATTTT

d_gene: .
abundance: .
v_gene: TRBV9
j_gene: TRBJ1-3
CDR3aa: CASSVDPTGRYNGNTIYF
CDR3nt: TGTGCCAGCAGCGTAGACCCAACGGGACGATATAATGGAAACACCATATATTTT

d_gene: .
abundance: .
v_gene: TRBV13
j_gene: TRBJ2-2
CDR3aa: CASSYEHTGELFF
CDR3nt: TGTGCCAGCAGCTATGAACACACCGGGGAGCTGTTTTTT

d_gene: .
abundance: .
v_gene: TRBV4-1
j_gene: TRBJ2-6
CDR3aa: CASIPSVLSGASVLTF
CDR3nt: TGCGCCAGCATTCCTTCGGTGCTCTCTGGGGCCAGCGTCCTGACTTTC

d_gene: .
abundance: .
v_gene: TRBV6-6
j_gene: TRBJ2-1
CDR3aa: CASSRGSSYNEQFF
CDR3nt: TGTGCCAGCAGTAGAGGAAGCTCCTACAATGAGCAGTTCTTC

d_gene: .
abundance: .
v_gene: TRBV29-1
j_gene: TRBJ2-3
CDR3aa: CSVSLNQGDTQYF
CDR3nt: TGCAGCGTTAGCCTAAATCAGGGAGATACGCAGTATTTT

d_gene: .
abundance: .
v_gene: TRBV7-2
j_gene: TRBJ1-5
CDR3aa: CASSLGRVNQPQHF
CDR3nt: TGTGCCAGCAGCTTAGGCAGGGTCAATCAGCCCCAGCATTTT

d_gene: TRBD1
abundance: .
v_gene: TRBV28
j_gene: TRBJ1-2
CDR3aa: CASSAQQGALSNYGYTF
CDR3nt: TGTGCCAGCAGCGCCCAACAGGGGGCCTTATCTAACTATGGCTACACCTTC

d_gene: .
abundance: .
v_gene: TRBV6-5
j_gene: TRBJ1-1
CDR3aa: CASYRGNTEAFF
CDR3nt: TGTGCCAGCTATAGGGGGAACACTGAAGCTTTCTTT

d_gene: TRBD2
abundance: .
v_gene: TRBV5-5
j_gene: TRBJ2-1
CDR3aa: CASNETSGVSSYNEQFF
CDR3nt: TGTGCCAGCAACGAGACTAGCGGGGTTAGCTCCTACAATGAGCAGTTCTTC

d_gene: .
abundance: .
v_gene: TRBV5-1
j_gene: TRBJ2-1
CDR3aa: CASSLDIPYNEQFF
CDR3nt: TGCGCCAGCAGCTTGGATATCCCTTACAATGAGCAGTTCTTC

d_gene: .
abundance: once
v_gene: TRBV19
j_gene: TRBJ1-1
CDR3aa: CASRAAGTEAFF
CDR3nt: TGTGCCAGTAGAGCCGCCGGCACTGAAGCTTTCTTT

d_gene: TRBD2
abundance: .
v_gene: TRBV5-1
j_gene: TRBJ2-1
CDR3aa: CASSLAPLAGGNEQFF
CDR3nt: TGCGCCAGCAGCCTGGCTCCACTAGCGGGAGGCAATGAGCAGTTCTTC

d_gene: .
abundance: .
v_gene: TRBV6-6
j_gene: TRBJ1-5
CDR3aa: CASREGTQGQPQHF
CDR3nt: TGTGCCAGCAGAGAGGGGACACAGGGTCAGCCCCAGCATTTT

d_gene: .
abundance: .
v_gene: TRBV5-5
j_gene: TRBJ2-3
CDR3aa: CASSFMGSTDTQYF
CDR3nt: TGTGCCAGCAGCTTTATGGGGTCCACAGATACGCAGTATTTT

d_gene: TRBD1
abundance: few
v_gene: TRBV6-5
j_gene: TRBJ1-4
CDR3aa: CASSYGQGFGEKLFF
CDR3nt: TGTGCCAGCAGTTACGGACAGGGGTTCGGTGAAAAACTGTTTTTT

d_gene: .
abundance: .
v_gene: TRBV5-1
j_gene: TRBJ2-2
CDR3aa: CASSDGQITGELFF
CDR3nt: TGCGCCAGCAGCGATGGACAGATCACCGGGGAGCTGTTTTTT

d_gene: .
abundance: .
v_gene: TRBV9
j_gene: TRBJ2-3
CDR3aa: CASSVASVDTQYF
CDR3nt: TGTGCCAGCAGCGTAGCCTCGGTAGATACGCAGTATTTT

d_gene: .
abundance: .
v_gene: TRBV6-6
j_gene: TRBJ1-1
CDR3aa: CASGYPAGDGTEAFF
CDR3nt: TGTGCCAGCGGATACCCAGCGGGGGATGGGACTGAAGCTTTCTTT

d_gene: .
abundance: .
v_gene: TRBV11-2
j_gene: TRBJ1-6
CDR3aa: CASSPTRDSPLHF
CDR3nt: TGTGCCAGCAGCCCGACGCGAGACTCACCCCTCCACTTT

d_gene: .
abundance: once
v_gene: TRBV27
j_gene: TRBJ2-3
CDR3aa: CASSMGSRTDTQYF
CDR3nt: TGTGCCAGTTCCATGGGGTCTCGCACAGATACGCAGTATTTT